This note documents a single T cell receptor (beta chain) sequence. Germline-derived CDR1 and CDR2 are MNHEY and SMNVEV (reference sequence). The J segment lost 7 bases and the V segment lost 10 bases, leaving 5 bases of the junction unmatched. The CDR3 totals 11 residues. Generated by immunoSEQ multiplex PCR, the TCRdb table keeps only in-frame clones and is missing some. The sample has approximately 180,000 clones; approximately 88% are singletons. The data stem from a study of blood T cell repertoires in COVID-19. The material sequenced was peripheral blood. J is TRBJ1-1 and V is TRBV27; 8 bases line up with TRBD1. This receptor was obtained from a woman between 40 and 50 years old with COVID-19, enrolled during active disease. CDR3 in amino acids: CATSDRGEAFF. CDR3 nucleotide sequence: TGTGCCACCTCAGACAGGGGTGAAGCTTTCTTT.